The TCR beta chain described here comes from a study of cytomegalovirus exposure and HLA in healthy donors. Study-level points and caveats: About 87% or about 30% of the time was how often most TCR beta V segments were productive, according to an earlier analysis.

As for this clone: Its target is not known.

With 3 bases clipped from V and 5 bases from J, the junction kept 16 bases outside the gene matches. The CDR3 contains 18 residues. From germline, CDR1 is MDHEN and CDR2 SYDVKM. Both 60 Vbeta primers and 13 Jbeta primers went into the PCR. Data came from immunoSEQ multiplex PCR; TCRdb stores just in-frame clones and leaves some out. The data show over 100,000 clones, 77% seen once. Sequences were obtained from PBMCs. The genes are TRBV28 and TRBJ1-5, with TRBD1 identical over 7 bases. This sequence originates from a male donor in good health and CMV-seropositive. The CDR3 spells CASSFLRAGGLVYQPQHF. CDR3 bases: TGTGCCAGCAGTTTTTTGCGGGCAGGGGGGTTGGTTTATCAGCCCCAGCATTTT.